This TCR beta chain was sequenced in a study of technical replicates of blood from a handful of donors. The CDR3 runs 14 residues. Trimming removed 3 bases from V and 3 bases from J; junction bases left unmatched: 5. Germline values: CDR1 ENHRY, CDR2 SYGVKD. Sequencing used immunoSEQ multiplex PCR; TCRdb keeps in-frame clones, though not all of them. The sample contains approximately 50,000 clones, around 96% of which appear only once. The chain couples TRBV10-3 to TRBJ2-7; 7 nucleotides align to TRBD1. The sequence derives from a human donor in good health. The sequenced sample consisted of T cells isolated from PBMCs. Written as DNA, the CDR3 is TGTGCCATCAGTGACGACAGGGAACTCTACGAGCAGTACTTC. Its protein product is CAISDDRELYEQYF.